The clone carrying this TCR beta chain showed up just a few times. Its specificity is not known. The data are from a study of cytomegalovirus exposure and HLA in healthy donors. Whole-study results and caveats: When analyzed later, a missense DCLRE1C variant was found to be linked to TCR beta V- and J-gene trimming. A later analysis reported that several of the most significant clusters appeared to be linked to common viral pathogens, among them Epstein-Barr virus. Among the sequence variants, a highly shared cluster was likely an artifact of sequencing. Excluded: some indistinguishable V segments such as TRBV6-2 and TRBV6-3.

Amplification used 60 Vbeta primers and 13 Jbeta primers. Profiled with immunoSEQ multiplex PCR; TCRdb holds only in-frame clones, not every one. The data contain approximately 130,000 clones, around 80% of them seen just once; the ten biggest clones take up less than 3.5%. Trimming pared 3 bases from V and 4 bases from J, leaving 12 bases between. Germline CDR1 reads SQVTM; CDR2 reads ANQGSEA. The CDR3 is made up of 13 amino acids. The TCR was taken from a man aged 45-65 years in good health and CMV-seronegative. The sequenced sample consisted of PBMCs. The gene calls are TRBV29-1 and TRBJ1-2; D not resolved. CDR3 in amino acids: CSVDGPGGYGYTF. CDR3 coding DNA: TGCAGCGTTGATGGGCCCGGTGGCTATGGCTACACCTTC. Full variable domain (missing parts from reference TRBV29-1 and TRBJ1-2): SAVISQKPSRDICQRGTSLTIQCQVDSQVTMMFWYRQQPGQSLTLIATANQGSEATYESGFVIDKFPISRPNLTFSTLTVSNMSPEDSSIYLCSVDGPGGYGYTFGSGTRLTVV.